The count of the clone carrying this TCR beta chain is one. The entry originates in a study of blood T cell repertoires in COVID-19. About the study: The study drew acute and convalescent COVID-19 samples from the United States, Italy and Spain. Sample material is recorded as cDNA or gDNA derived from T cells, B-cell-depleted T cells, or PBMCs.

Original processing notes: Amplification with reference gene primers provided the estimates of nucleated cell counts. Sequencing was performed with immunoSEQ multiplex PCR; in TCRdb, only in-frame clones are kept and a portion is missing. The V and J calls and the clone size are those of that table, but D and trimming were determined from the DNA. The data show some 70,000 clones, with 65% to 80% seen just once and roughly 10% held by the top ten. The CDR3 is 14 residues long. V shed 6 bases and J shed 2 bases, with 12 bases lying between them. Germline V CDR1 and CDR2: MNHEY, SVGAGI. The sample was peripheral blood. V is TRBV6-5 and J is TRBJ2-3, with D perhaps matching TRBD1 (6 bases). The receptor was derived from a woman between 50 and 59 years old with acute or convalescent COVID-19. Here the CDR3 DNA reads TGTGCCAGCAGGTTACAGGGAATCACAGATACGCAGTATTTT. Its translation: CASRLQGITDTQYF.